The 7 T cell receptor beta chains below all came from one sample that was sequenced in a study of vaccination effects on CD4 cells after COVID-19. Within the ViraFEST assay, antigen-specific CD4+ T cells underwent expansion with viral peptide pools prior to sequencing. Subsequent to a culture period of about ten days, CD4+ T cells were isolated. From March to December 2020, the person had a SARS-CoV-2 infection that was confirmed by PCR. These receptors' antigens are unknown. Using immunoSEQ multiplex PCR, the repertoire was profiled, and TCRdb retains in-frame clones only, with some absent. The repertoire consists of around 25,000 clones, with about 76% occurring once and the leading ten covering about 19%. The sequencing used CD4+ T cells from PBMCs cultured with HCoV-NL63 spike peptides, collected before COVID-19 vaccination. These receptors all stem from a human donor who had a prior SARS-CoV-2 infection.

The V call is TRBV5-1, the J call TRBJ1-1; D gene unclear. V lost 2 bases and J lost 1, with 9 bases in between. This CDR3 spans 14 amino acids. Germline values: CDR1 SGHRS, CDR2 YFSETQ. The CDR3 loop is CASSFDTENTEAFF. The CDR3 bases are TGCGCCAGCAGCTTTGATACTGAGAACACTGAAGCTTTCTTT.

This chain joins TRBV5-1 and TRBJ2-7, with unresolved D. Germline V gene data show CDR1 as SGHRS and CDR2 as YFSETQ. Trimming took off 3 bases at V and 0 bases at J, with 10 bases between the two ends. CDR3 size: 14 residues. DNA of the CDR3: TGCGCCAGCAGCTCCTCGATTCTCTCCTACGAGCAGTACTTC. It yields the protein CASSSSILSYEQYF.

This clone appeared a few times. The V call is TRBV5-1, the J call TRBJ2-2, with D perhaps matching TRBD2 (5 bases). The CDR3 consists of 15 residues. Per germline, CDR1 SGHRS and CDR2 YFSETQ. Trimming stripped 0 bases from V and 1 base from J, with 7 bases between. The CDR3 coding sequence is TGCGCCAGCAGCTTGGAGCGGAGGAACACCGGGGAGCTGTTTTTT. Translated: CASSLERRNTGELFF.

The CDR3 is CASSLGGGITSTDTQYF. The DNA for the CDR3 is TGTGCCAGCAGCTTAGGGGGCGGAATAACGTCCACAGATACGCAGTATTTT. This sequence joins TRBV7-3 and TRBJ2-3, with D tentatively TRBD1 (6 bases). The CDR3 extends over 17 amino acids. Germline assignment: CDR1 SGHTA and CDR2 FQGTGA. The V gene lost 2 bases and the J gene lost 2 bases, with 17 bases spanning the gap.

The chain has TRBV11-3 and TRBJ2-7; D is unclear. The ends were cut back, 1 base at V and 6 bases at J, with 10 bases in the middle. The V gene's germline CDR1 is SGHNT and CDR2 YENEEA. CDR3 length equals 13 residues. CDR3: CASSLGMNSEQYF. In DNA, the CDR3 is TGTGCCAGCAGCTTAGGTATGAACAGCGAGCAGTACTTC.

The chain is built from TRBV7-8 and TRBJ2-3; maybe TRBD1 (5 bases). This CDR3 is built from 16 residues. V lost 5 bases to trimming and J lost 2 bases, with 17 bases between them. Germline CDR1 and CDR2: SGHVS and FQNEAQ. CDR3 DNA sequence: TGTGCCAGCAGCAGACCTAGGGGTGGGAACACAGATACGCAGTATTTT. Translated: CASSRPRGGNTDTQYF.

This clone has just a few counts. This chain links TRBV10-3 with TRBJ2-1; no definite D call. Trimming stripped 0 bases from V and 8 bases from J, with 14 bases between. Germline V gene lookup returns CDR1 ENHRY and CDR2 SYGVKD. CDR3 size: 15 residues. Here the CDR3 DNA reads TGTGCCATCAGTGAGTCTCTCTCTCGATCGTATGAGCAGTTCTTC. The encoded protein is CAISESLSRSYEQFF.